This record covers a single T cell receptor beta chain. Its binding antigen is unknown. Base qualities are not provided; no much larger clone lies one nucleotide away. This specimen's time point label, per the study, means: cycle 1 day 1 (C1D1), immediately before nivolumab initiation. Relapse after autologous stem cell transplantation had occurred in all trial patients, and cohorts A, B and C were distinguished by prior brentuximab vedotin exposure. The trial cohort included more than 55 patients with relapsed/refractory classical Hodgkin lymphoma, and each patient had a best overall response of complete response, partial response or progressive disease. Trial patients were treated with single-agent nivolumab in the multi-cohort phase II CheckMate 205 trial. Best overall response was determined by an independent review committee according to the 2007 International Working Group response criteria. Trial PBMCs were collected just before the start of nivolumab (C1D1) and during therapy at cycle 2 day 1 and cycle 4 day 1. Peripheral blood was collected in 8 mL Vacutainer Cell Preparation Tubes, from which PBMCs were isolated by centrifugation and then cryopreserved.

The sample comes from a study of PD-1 blockade in classical Hodgkin lymphoma (dated by TCRdb to between 2020 and 2021). Study-level background: Nivolumab dosing was 3 mg/kg intravenously every 2 weeks, continuing until either disease progression or unacceptable toxicity. A peripheral blood immune signature of response to PD-1 blockade in classical Hodgkin lymphoma was defined using TCR beta sequencing and CyTOF.

What the study reported, not specific to this receptor: Only a single clinical trial cohort was studied, and what caused the repertoire differences, possibly disease activity or prior therapy, remained undefined. Patients starting nivolumab less than 1 year after ASCT had lower diversity and were excluded from later analyses to avoid confounding by immune reconstitution. A significant rise by C4D1 was seen in CD4+ but not CD8+ TCR diversity (p=0.0027 vs p=0.16), with the rise being most apparent in complete responders (p=0.02). Among trial patients, those achieving complete response had baseline diversity similar to that of newly diagnosed patients, while diversity was significantly lower in partial responders and progressors. Baseline TCR diversity was reported to be lower in newly diagnosed patients than in healthy donors and to be lower still in relapsed/refractory patients.

The Qiagen DNeasy kit was used to extract genomic DNA both from unsorted PBMCs and from the negatively selected CD4+ and CD8+ fractions. Amplification of TCR beta CDR3 regions was done by immunoSEQ multiplex PCR with primers that anneal to V and J segments. Amplification bias was minimized using a synthetic immune receptor repertoire, and residual bias was removed computationally after sequencing. On the authors' methods: Custom Python scripts were used to quantify repertoire diversity as the Shannon entropy index. Unsorted, CD4+ and CD8+ repertoires were analyzed separately, except in combined analyses where CD4+ and CD8+ sequences were merged in silico. A clone was considered expanded if an increase in frequency of at least 2-fold after treatment relative to C1D1 was found, and a pseudocount of 0.5 was applied to clones undetected at baseline. Clones with 0 or 1 copy at C1D1 were defined as singleton clones, while clones with 2 or more copies were defined as non-singleton clones. Clones expanded in unsorted samples were annotated as CD4+, CD8+ or unknown by matching protein sequences in sorted samples from the same patient. Wilcoxon tests on paired samples were used to test changes in diversity from C1D1 to C4D1. Entries here come from immuneACCESS through TCRdb and include only in-frame sequences with V and J called. Some clones fail to appear in such tables; in the studies checked, an unresolved V gene covers under half of the shortfall, and the cause of the remainder is unknown. That table supplies the V and J calls and clone size; D and trimming were determined from the DNA. In this sample the table shows tens of thousands of clones, about nine tenths of which occur a single time. About a tenth of the sample is in the top ten clones.

The CDR3 goes from the cysteine to the phenylalanine over 14 residues. Only the CDR3 part of the read is kept: 42 bases, read in frame from the first base. The trim is 1 base for V and 0 bases for J, with a gap of 7 bases between the germline ends. CDR1 and CDR2 were assigned from the germline V gene as KGHSH and LQKENI. This specimen consisted of peripheral blood mononuclear cells (PBMCs), obtained at baseline. This chain is built from TRBV18 and TRBJ2-7; the D gene cannot be named for sure. The TCR originated in a human donor with classical Hodgkin lymphoma. CDR3 region: CASSPLGSSYEQYF. The nucleotides read TGTGCCAGCTCACCACTGGGCAGCTCCTACGAGCAGTACTTC. Outside the CDR3, residues come from the reference TRBV18 and TRBJ2-7 proteins, so the full variable domain is: NAGVMQNPRHLVRRRGQEARLRCSPMKGHSHVYWYRQLPEEGLKFMVYLQKENIIDESGMPKERFSAEFPKEGPSILRIQQVVRGDSAAYFCASSPLGSSYEQYFGPGTRLTVT.